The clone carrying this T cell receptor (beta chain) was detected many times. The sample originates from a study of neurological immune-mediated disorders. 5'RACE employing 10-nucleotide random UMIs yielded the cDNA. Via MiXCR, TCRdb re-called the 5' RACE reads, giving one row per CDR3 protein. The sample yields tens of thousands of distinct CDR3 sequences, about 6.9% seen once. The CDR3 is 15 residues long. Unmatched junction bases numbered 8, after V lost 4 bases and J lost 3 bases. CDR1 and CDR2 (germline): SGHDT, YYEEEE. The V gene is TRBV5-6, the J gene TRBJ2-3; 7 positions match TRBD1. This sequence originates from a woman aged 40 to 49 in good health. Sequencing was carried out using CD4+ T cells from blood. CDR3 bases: TGTGCCAGCAGCCCCGACAGGGATGGTACAGATACGCAGTATTTT. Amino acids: CASSPDRDGTDTQYF.